A single T cell receptor beta chain is shown here with its context. Its antigen is still unknown. Using immunoSEQ multiplex PCR, the repertoire was profiled, and TCRdb retains in-frame clones only, with some absent. The sample has roughly 100,000 clones, about 90% seen once; the top ten hold 0.9%. This record belongs to a study of graft-versus-host responses after intestinal transplantation. The study's findings and limits: Elevated graft-versus-host to host-versus-graft clonal ratios in allografts were recorded for patients with graft-donor T cell macrochimerism.

This CDR3 is built from 13 residues. V dropped 4 bases and J dropped 0 bases, with 4 bases sitting between them. CDR1 MNHEY and CDR2 SVGAGI come from the germline V gene. Sequenced here: unstimulated CD4+ T cells sorted from spleen or lymph node cells, sampled before intestinal transplant. The chain employs TRBV6-5 and TRBJ2-4; D is unclear. This TCR came from a human donor who received an intestinal transplant. This CDR3 is CASSLIAKNIQYF. CDR3 DNA sequence: TGTGCCAGCAGTTTAATAGCCAAAAACATTCAGTACTTC.